The rows below give T cell receptor beta chains drawn from one sample of a study of control samples from healthy donors and cancer patients. Libraries were prepared by immunoSEQ multiplex PCR; TCRdb keeps only in-frame clonotypes and omits some of them. Among over 150,000 clones listed, around 94% were seen once. Sequenced sample: PBMCs. Receptors were obtained from a man aged 60 to 69 with colorectal cancer. CDR3s include the opening cysteine and the closing phenylalanine or tryptophan. A D gene is named only where the DNA matches it firmly. Some rows mark clone size as missing; the rest say once, few, many or name a class of expanded clone.

CAISAASPVDSPYEQYF	TGTGCCATCAGTGCTGCCTCCCCGGTGGACAGCCCCTACGAGCAGTACTTC	TRBJ2-7	TRBV10-3	-	-
CAWSVQGSTEAFF	TGTGCCTGGAGTGTACAGGGGAGCACTGAAGCTTTCTTT	TRBJ1-1	TRBV30	-	TRBD1
CASSWGSLNTEAFF	TGTGCCAGCAGTTGGGGCAGCCTGAACACTGAAGCTTTCTTT	TRBJ1-1	TRBV25-1	-	-
CATNTGGGDSDTQYF	TGTGCCACCAACACGGGCGGGGGGGATTCAGATACGCAGTATTTT	TRBJ2-3	TRBV7-9	-	TRBD2
CASSSSGAQETQYF	TGTGCCAGCAGCTCCAGCGGTGCCCAAGAGACCCAGTACTTC	TRBJ2-5	TRBV7-2	-	-
CATSSSILGGNTIYF	TGTGCCACCAGCTCCAGTATTCTCGGAGGAAACACCATATATTTT	TRBJ1-3	TRBV15	-	-
CASSQTPRGEQYF	TGTGCCAGCAGCCAAACGCCGCGAGGCGAGCAGTACTTC	TRBJ2-7	TRBV11-2	-	-
CASSPGYTLGEKLFF	TGTGCCAGTAGTCCTGGATATACATTGGGTGAAAAACTGTTTTTT	TRBJ1-4	TRBV19	-	-
CASSGGTGYEQYF	TGTGCCAGCAGCGGGGGGACGGGCTACGAGCAGTACTTC	TRBJ2-7	TRBV7-9	-	-
CASRAGTSNTDTQYF	TGCGCCAGCAGGGCCGGGACTAGCAACACAGATACGCAGTATTTT	TRBJ2-3	TRBV5-1	-	TRBD2
CASSFGRRGGAGNSPLHF	TGCGCCAGCAGCTTTGGCAGGAGAGGTGGGGCGGGTAATTCACCCCTCCACTTT	TRBJ1-6	TRBV5-1	-	-
CAWRGQGGYNQPQHF	TGTGCCTGGAGGGGACAGGGGGGCTATAATCAGCCCCAGCATTTT	TRBJ1-5	TRBV30	-	TRBD1
CASSLGGQGTYEQYF	TGTGCCAGCAGCTTGGGGGGGCAGGGGACCTACGAGCAGTACTTC	TRBJ2-7	TRBV5-4	-	-
CASSTGDARNTEAFF	TGTGCCAGTAGTACAGGGGACGCCCGGAACACTGAAGCTTTCTTT	TRBJ1-1	TRBV19	once	-
CASSPGGRVETQYF	TGTGCCAGCAGCCCTGGCGGAAGGGTGGAGACCCAGTACTTC	TRBJ2-5	TRBV3-1/TRBV3-2	-	-
CASSEQGKGYGYTF	TGTGCCAGCTCTGAACAGGGGAAGGGCTATGGCTACACCTTC	TRBJ1-2	TRBV18	-	TRBD1
CASSLYGGLAGSSYNEQFF	TGCGCCAGCAGCTTGTACGGGGGACTAGCGGGGAGCTCCTACAATGAGCAGTTCTTC	TRBJ2-1	TRBV5-1	-	TRBD2
CASSSVSGRGNYTF	TGTGCCAGCAGTTCAGTATCCGGGAGGGGCAACTACACCTTC	TRBJ1-2	TRBV27	few	-
CASSVTNYGYTF	TGTGCCAGCAGTGTTACTAACTATGGCTACACCTTC	TRBJ1-2	TRBV25-1	-	-
CASGIAGGSADTQYF	TGCGCCAGCGGGATAGCGGGGGGGTCCGCAGATACGCAGTATTTT	TRBJ2-3	TRBV5-1	-	TRBD2
CASSISRGGETQYF	TGTGCCAGTAGTATCTCCCGGGGGGGCGAGACCCAGTACTTC	TRBJ2-5	TRBV19	-	TRBD2
CATKLTGDDSPLHF	TGTGCCACCAAGCTGACAGGGGATGATTCACCCCTCCACTTT	TRBJ1-6	TRBV10-3	-	TRBD1
CATSEGTSGGMGELFF	TGTGCCACCAGTGAAGGGACTAGCGGGGGTATGGGGGAGCTGTTTTTT	TRBJ2-2	TRBV24-1	-	TRBD2
CASSGRTANTEAFF	TGTGCCAGCAGTGGCCGGACCGCGAACACTGAAGCTTTCTTT	TRBJ1-1	TRBV27	-	-
CASSRAPSSYEQYF	TGTGCCAGCAGTCGGGCCCCGAGCTCCTACGAGCAGTACTTC	TRBJ2-7	TRBV6-6	-	-
CASSHDGSYNEQFF	TGTGCCAGCAGCCATGACGGATCCTACAATGAGCAGTTCTTC	TRBJ2-1	TRBV3-1/TRBV3-2	-	-
CASSQDGRGYTF	TGTGCCAGCAGCCAAGATGGGAGAGGCTACACCTTC	TRBJ1-2	TRBV3-1/TRBV3-2	-	-
CASSLNPSGNTGELFF	TGTGCCAGCAGCTTGAACCCTAGCGGGAACACCGGGGAGCTGTTTTTT	TRBJ2-2	TRBV7-8	once	TRBD2
CSVEELTDTQYF	TGCAGCGTTGAAGAACTCACAGATACGCAGTATTTT	TRBJ2-3	TRBV29-1	-	-
CASSLGVVGQGNEKLFF	TGTGCCAGCAGCTTAGGCGTTGTGGGACAGGGAAATGAAAAACTGTTTTTT	TRBJ1-4	TRBV7-2	-	TRBD1
CASSGEQGNQPQHF	TGTGCCAGTAGTGGTGAACAGGGCAATCAGCCCCAGCATTTT	TRBJ1-5	TRBV19	-	-
CASSPRPGEESEQYF	TGCGCCAGCAGTCCGCGTCCAGGCGAAGAATCCGAGCAGTACTTC	TRBJ2-7	TRBV5-1	-	-
CAISETGPGGVPQHF	TGTGCCATCAGTGAGACGGGGCCAGGGGGGGTTCCCCAGCATTTT	TRBJ1-5	TRBV10-3	once	TRBD1
CSVAGQGGHEQYF	TGCAGCGTGGCTGGACAGGGCGGTCACGAGCAGTACTTC	TRBJ2-7	TRBV29-1	-	TRBD1
CSASQGNQPQHF	TGCAGTGCCAGTCAGGGAAATCAGCCCCAGCATTTT	TRBJ1-5	TRBV20-1	-	-
CAWSVGASHSNQPQHF	TGTGCCTGGAGTGTAGGGGCCTCTCACAGCAATCAGCCCCAGCATTTT	TRBJ1-5	TRBV30	few	-
CASSQGQVGDTIYF	TGTGCCAGCAGCCAGGGACAGGTCGGAGACACCATATATTTT	TRBJ1-3	TRBV7-9	-	TRBD1
CASRDPGAYNEQFF	TGTGCCAGCAGGGACCCGGGGGCGTACAATGAGCAGTTCTTC	TRBJ2-1	TRBV25-1	-	-
CASRQGRQGETGELFF	TGTGCCAGCAGGCAAGGGCGGCAGGGGGAGACCGGGGAGCTGTTTTTT	TRBJ2-2	TRBV3-1/TRBV3-2	-	TRBD1
CASTPTSVGTDTQYF	TGTGCCAGTACCCCGACTAGCGTCGGCACAGATACGCAGTATTTT	TRBJ2-3	TRBV19	-	TRBD2